One and the same sample provided the 18 T cell receptor beta chains below, sequenced in a study of T cells in Graves' hyperthyroidism and ophthalmopathy. TCR beta CDR3 sequences were amplified from RNA transcripts. Using the HTBI primer set, a first-round RT-PCR was run on the TCR CDR3. In TCRdb, the multiplex PCR reads were re-called with MiXCR into one record per CDR3 protein. The table has about 460,000 distinct CDR3 sequences, 20% to 25% seen once. The sample was blood. These receptors were collected from an older woman with Graves' ophthalmopathy.

This clonotype was detected only a few times. The chain carries TRBV10-3 and TRBJ2-7; 7 bases align to TRBD1. The CDR3 is made up of 13 amino acids. Germline CDR1 is ENHRY and CDR2 is SYGVKD. V trimming: 10 bases; J trimming: 6 bases; junction bases outside the gene matches: 12. The CDR3 sequence is CATERSTGPEQYF. CDR3 in DNA: TGTGCCACCGAAAGGTCGACAGGGCCCGAGCAGTACTTC.

In this sample, this clonotype turned up a few times. The chain recombines TRBV11-2 with TRBJ1-2; tentatively, D is TRBD1 (6 bases). V lost 0 bases and J lost 6, with 8 bases in between. The CDR3 totals 13 residues. The germline V gene encodes CDR1 SGHAT and CDR2 FQNNGV. CDR3 amino acids: CASSLEQGNGYTF. The CDR3 coding sequence is TGTGCCAGCAGCTTAGAACAGGGCAATGGCTACACCTTC.

The rearrangement uses TRBV28 and TRBJ1-4; D not certain. The CDR3 has 12 residues. Trimming left V 4 bases short and J 4 bases short, with 4 bases between. Germline V gene sequence: CDR1 MDHEN, CDR2 SYDVKM. This CDR3 reads CASSSLNEKLFF. CDR3 in DNA: TGTGCCAGCAGTTCTCTTAATGAAAAACTGTTTTTT.

This clonotype was found many times. J is TRBJ2-3 and V is TRBV27, with 8 positions matching TRBD1. The ends lost 6 bases at V and 5 bases at J; junction bases unmatched: 4. Per germline, CDR1 MNHEY and CDR2 SMNVEV (reference sequence). This CDR3 is built from 13 residues. The CDR3 reads CASRDRDQDTQYF. DNA of the CDR3: TGTGCCAGCAGGGACAGGGACCAAGATACGCAGTATTTT.

This clonotype occurred many times. The V and J genes are TRBV30 and TRBJ1-4; D not certain. The V gene lost 7 bases and the J gene lost 4 bases, with 7 bases spanning the gap. Germline-derived CDR1 and CDR2 are GTSNPN and SVGIG (reference sequence). This CDR3 is built from 11 residues. The CDR3 sequence is CASALNEKLFF. CDR3 bases: TGTGCCTCCGCGCTTAATGAAAAACTGTTTTTT.

Note on this clonotype: A much larger clone lies one base from this, so it may be a read error. The J gene is TRBJ2-1, the V gene TRBV7-2; 10 positions match TRBD2. The trim removed 0 bases at V and 9 bases at J, leaving 8 bases unmatched. The CDR3 sequence is 16 residues long. The germline gives CDR1 SGHTA, CDR2 FQGNSA. The CDR3 sequence: CASSLAGTSERGEQFF. For the CDR3, the DNA is TGTGCCAGCAGCTTAGCCGGGACTAGCGAGAGGGGTGAGCAGTTCTTC. The full variable domain, rest sourced from reference TRBV7-2 and TRBJ2-1, is GAGVSQSPSNKVTEKGKDVELRCDPISGHTALYWYRQSLGQGLEFLIYFQGNSAPDKSGLPSDRFSAERTGGSVSTLTIQRTQQEDSAVYLCASSLAGTSERGEQFFGPGTRLTVL.

The V gene is TRBV7-6, the J gene TRBJ2-1, with 8 bases identical to TRBD2. Germline V gives CDR1 SGHVS, CDR2 FNYEAQ. V trimming: 3 bases; J trimming: 10 bases; junction bases outside the gene matches: 8. The CDR3 contains 14 residues. The CDR3 sequence: CASSFGSGSTEQFF. The DNA for the CDR3 is TGTGCCAGCAGCTTTGGAAGCGGGAGTACCGAGCAGTTCTTC.

The chain couples TRBV4-2 to TRBJ2-7; 10 positions agree with TRBD2. The germline V gene encodes CDR1 LGHNA and CDR2 YNFKEQ. The CDR3 runs 17 residues. Trimming cost V 5 bases and J 0 bases; bases outside gene matches: 10. The chain's CDR3 is CASSSPGLAETSYEQYF. CDR3 DNA sequence: TGTGCCAGCAGCTCTCCCGGACTAGCGGAGACCTCCTACGAGCAGTACTTC.

The rearrangement uses TRBV28 and TRBJ2-5; 13 nucleotides match TRBD2. The CDR3 sequence is 16 residues long. V lost 4 bases, J lost 4 bases, and 6 bases stayed unmatched. Germline V gives CDR1 MDHEN, CDR2 SYDVKM. The DNA of the CDR3 is TGTGCCAGCAGTTCAGGACTAGCGGGAGTTCTAGAGACCCAGTACTTC. It translates to CASSSGLAGVLETQYF.

With respect to this clonotype: A far larger clone lies a single base away; this is likely a read error. CDR3 sequence (DNA): TGTGCCAGCAGTTTAGGGGGGGCAGATATGCAGTATTTT. This codes for CASSLGGADMQYF. The J gene is TRBJ2-3, the V gene TRBV28, with a weak D call TRBD2 (7 bases). The germline gives CDR1 MDHEN, CDR2 SYDVKM. The CDR3 sequence is 13 residues long.

The genes are TRBV3-1 and TRBJ2-1; 7 nucleotides line up with TRBD2. Germline V lookup: CDR1 LGHDT, CDR2 YNNKEL (reference sequence). Trimming took 6 bases from V and 0 from J; bases not matched to a gene: 8. The CDR3 is made up of 16 amino acids. The CDR3 reads CASSHLASGSYNEQFF. In DNA form, the CDR3 reads TGTGCCAGCAGTCACCTCGCTAGCGGCTCCTACAATGAGCAGTTCTTC.

The sample holds a few counts of this clonotype. The rearrangement uses TRBV4-1 and TRBJ2-3, with D tentatively TRBD2 (6 bases). Germline-derived CDR1 and CDR2 are MGHRA and YSYEKL. The CDR3 contains 15 residues. V gave up 1 base and J gave up 8 bases, with 16 bases separating them. The CDR3 DNA sequence: TGCGCCAGCAGCCAAGCGGGAGCCCAAGCGGGTACGCAGTATTTT. This sequence encodes CASSQAGAQAGTQYF.

This clonotype was found a few times. The chain has TRBV28 and TRBJ2-3; D possibly corresponds to TRBD1 (6 bases). The V gene lost 6 bases and the J gene lost 3 bases, with 10 bases spanning the gap. CDR1 is MDHEN, CDR2 SYDVKM, per germline. The CDR3 runs 13 residues. DNA of the CDR3: TGTGCCAGCAGAGAAACAGGGACAGATACGCAGTATTTT. It encodes CASRETGTDTQYF.

The V and J genes are TRBV5-6 and TRBJ1-5, with 10 nucleotides matching TRBD1. Per germline, CDR1 SGHDT and CDR2 YYEEEE. V was pared by 3 bases and J by 7 bases, with 4 bases of the junction left unmatched. The CDR3 loop spans 14 amino acids. DNA of the CDR3: TGTGCCAGCAGCTCCCGGGACAGGGGCCAGCCCCAGCATTTT. It yields the protein CASSSRDRGQPQHF. The whole variable domain, remainder taken from reference TRBV5-6 and TRBJ1-5, is DAGVTQSPTHLIKTRGQQVTLRCSPKSGHDTVSWYQQALGQGPQFIFQYYEEEERQRGNFPDRFSGHQFPNYSSELNVNALLLGDSALYLCASSSRDRGQPQHFGDGTRLSIL.

This clonotype was seen repeatedly, ten times or more. The rearrangement joins TRBV28 to TRBJ1-6, with TRBD1 as a possible D gene (5 bases). CDR1 is MDHEN and CDR2 is SYDVKM in the germline V gene. The V end was cut by 10 bases, the J end by 10 bases, with 17 bases between. The CDR3 covers 13 residues. The DNA of the CDR3 is TGTGCCACCGGGGGAGGCATGAGCTCACCCCTCCACTTT. Amino acids: CATGGGMSSPLHF.

This clonotype was detected a few times. The chain uses TRBV10-1 and TRBJ2-7; D not resolved. Trimming took 4 bases from V and 2 from J, leaving 18 bases between them. The germline gives CDR1 WNHNN, CDR2 SYGVQD (reference sequence). The CDR3 spans 16 residues. CDR3 region: CASSVKQTKDTYEQYF. In DNA form, the CDR3 reads TGCGCCAGCAGTGTCAAACAGACGAAGGATACCTACGAGCAGTACTTC.

The J gene is TRBJ1-5, the V gene TRBV19, with TRBD1 as a possible D gene (6 bases). Looked up from germline, CDR1 is LNHDA and CDR2 is SQIVND (reference sequence). The CDR3 runs 15 residues. Trimming took off 0 bases at V and 4 bases at J, with 10 bases between the two ends. In DNA, the CDR3 is TGTGCCAGTAGTATAGATTGGACAGCTAATCAGCCCCAGCATTTT. The encoded protein is CASSIDWTANQPQHF.

The chain carries TRBV7-6 and TRBJ2-3, with 7 bases fitting TRBD2. CDR3 length equals 16 residues. The germline CDR1 and CDR2 sequences are SGHVS and FNYEAQ. V shed 5 bases and J 0 bases; nucleotides not matched to a gene: 8. The CDR3 here is CASSPGGSGSTDTQYF. The CDR3 DNA reads TGTGCCAGCAGCCCCGGTGGTAGCGGGAGCACAGATACGCAGTATTTT.